These 17 T cell receptor beta chains share one sample of origin, sequenced in a study of blood T cell repertoires in COVID-19. Clones were read by immunoSEQ multiplex PCR, and TCRdb kept only the in-frame ones, dropping some. This table has approximately 100,000 clones, approximately 86% appearing once. The sample consisted of peripheral blood. The receptor set was obtained from a human donor in a cohort sampled during active COVID-19.

This chain joins TRBV7-2 and TRBJ1-6; D gene unclear. V was cut by 2 bases and J by 7 bases, with 9 bases left in between. This CDR3 has 14 residues. CDR1 is SGHTA, CDR2 FQGNSA, per germline. The CDR3 sequence: CASSLMSGNSPLHF. In nucleotides, the CDR3 is TGTGCCAGCAGCTTAATGTCTGGCAATTCACCCCTCCACTTT. The variable domain in full, completed from reference TRBV7-2 and TRBJ1-6, reads GAGVSQSPSNKVTEKGKDVELRCDPISGHTALYWYRQSLGQGLEFLIYFQGNSAPDKSGLPSDRFSAERTGGSVSTLTIQRTQQEDSAVYLCASSLMSGNSPLHFGNGTRLTVT.

The gene calls are TRBV27 and TRBJ1-2, with 11 nucleotides matching TRBD1. J lost 8 bases, V lost 3 bases, and 8 bases had no gene match. There are 15 residues in the CDR3. Germline loops: CDR1 MNHEY, CDR2 SMNVEV (reference sequence). CDR3 nucleotides: TGTGCCAGCAGTTTCGCGGACAGGGGGCGCTCGGGCTACACCTTC. Protein sequence: CASSFADRGRSGYTF.

The rearrangement links TRBV29-1 to TRBJ2-2, with D possibly being TRBD1 (6 bases). The CDR3 is 14 residues long. Trimming cost V 4 bases and J 6 bases, with 15 bases left between them. The germline gives CDR1 SQVTM, CDR2 ANQGSEA. The CDR3 loop is CSVAPFEGAGELFF. In nucleotides, the CDR3 is TGCAGCGTTGCCCCCTTCGAGGGGGCCGGGGAGCTGTTTTTT.

CDR3 DNA: TGTGCCAGCGGTAAGGGACAGGGGTACTATGGCTACACCTTC. Protein sequence: CASGKGQGYYGYTF. The chain links TRBV9 to TRBJ1-2, with 10 positions matching TRBD1. In germline, CDR1 is SGDLS, CDR2 YYNGEE. V was pared by 7 bases and J by 3 bases, with 6 bases of the junction left unmatched. The CDR3 contains 14 residues.

This clone was recorded once. This sequence joins TRBV28 and TRBJ2-1; D is possibly TRBD1 (5 bases). The germline V gene has CDR1 MDHEN and CDR2 SYDVKM. Trimming shortened V by 0 bases and J by 7 bases, and 13 bases separated the two germline ends. CDR3 length: 15 amino acids. The CDR3 DNA reads TGTGCCAGCAGTTTATGGGTGGCAGGGCGAAATGAGCAGTTCTTC. Translated: CASSLWVAGRNEQFF.

The rearrangement joins TRBV18 to TRBJ2-3; D is perhaps TRBD2 (6 bases). CDR1 and CDR2 (germline): KGHSH, LQKENI. V gave up 6 bases and J gave up 1 base, with 14 bases separating them. This CDR3 contains 15 residues. The CDR3 sequence: CASSYGASGTDTQYF. The CDR3 DNA follows: TGTGCCAGCTCGTACGGGGCTAGCGGCACAGATACGCAGTATTTT.

The V call is TRBV6-1, the J call TRBJ1-6, with TRBD1 matching over 11 bases. Per germline, CDR1 MNHNS and CDR2 SASEGT. The CDR3 covers 15 residues. V shed 3 bases and J 10 bases; nucleotides not matched to a gene: 5. The CDR3 loop reads CASSDRTGGGSPLHF. The CDR3 DNA sequence: TGTGCCAGCAGTGACCGGACAGGGGGCGGATCACCCCTCCACTTT.

The V call is TRBV15, the J call TRBJ1-4; D perhaps matches TRBD1 (5 bases). Germline CDR1 and CDR2: LNHNV and YYDKDF (reference sequence). The CDR3 loop spans 13 amino acids. V lost 6 bases and J 10 bases, leaving 15 bases between the germline ends. Here the CDR3 reads CATRGTAGGKLFF. CDR3 sequence (DNA): TGTGCCACCAGGGGAACCGCCGGGGGAAAACTGTTTTTT.

V usage is TRBV20-1 and J usage is TRBJ1-5; D is uncertain. The CDR3 runs to 14 residues. Germline V CDR1 and CDR2: DFQATT, SNEGSKA (reference sequence). V shed 3 bases and J shed 5 bases, with 14 bases lying between them. DNA for the CDR3: TGCAGTGCTAGTTCCGGGTCTCGGGATCAGCCCCAGCATTTT. Its translation is CSASSGSRDQPQHF.

V and J are TRBV7-7 and TRBJ2-1, with TRBD2 identical over 10 bases. The CDR3 spans 15 residues. Germline V gene sequence: CDR1 SSHAT, CDR2 FNYEAQ (reference sequence). The V segment lost 6 bases and the J segment 2 bases; nucleotides outside the gene matches: 4. The CDR3 loop is CASSSGTSAYNEQFF. The CDR3 DNA is TGTGCCAGCAGTTCCGGGACTAGCGCCTACAATGAGCAGTTCTTC. The full variable domain, rest sourced from reference TRBV7-7 and TRBJ2-1, is GAGVSQSPRYKVTKRGQDVTLRCDPISSHATLYWYQQALGQGPEFLTYFNYEAQPDKSGLPSDRFSAERPEGSISTLTIQRTEQRDSAMYRCASSSGTSAYNEQFFGPGTRLTVL.

The genes are TRBV27 and TRBJ2-1, with 12 bases identical to TRBD2. Germline loops: CDR1 MNHEY, CDR2 SMNVEV (reference sequence). V was pared by 1 base and J by 6 bases, with 4 bases of the junction left unmatched. The CDR3 sequence is 16 residues long. The CDR3 DNA is TGTGCCAGCAGTTTATGGGCTAGCGGGAGGGGCAATGAGCAGTTCTTC. Residues: CASSLWASGRGNEQFF.

The sample holds one count of this clone. V is TRBV28 and J is TRBJ1-6; D may be TRBD1 (5 bases). Germline CDR1 MDHEN, CDR2 SYDVKM. The CDR3 has 16 amino acids. Trimming cost V 4 bases and J 0 bases, with 10 bases left between them. The CDR3 is CASSWQGSSYNSPLHF. The CDR3 nucleotides read TGTGCCAGCAGTTGGCAGGGAAGCTCCTATAATTCACCCCTCCACTTT.

This chain uses TRBV11-3 with TRBJ2-5, with 11 bases that match TRBD2. Trimming removed 5 bases from V and 0 bases from J; junction bases left unmatched: 5. The CDR3 has 16 amino acids. Germline V gene sequence: CDR1 SGHNT, CDR2 YENEEA. CDR3 DNA: TGTGCCAGCAGCGGCGGACTAGCGGGTAACCAAGAGACCCAGTACTTC. It specifies CASSGGLAGNQETQYF.

The V and J genes are TRBV14 and TRBJ2-3, with 14 bases identical to TRBD2. This CDR3 region has 17 residues. V dropped 4 bases and J dropped 6; count of bases not matched to a gene: 9. From germline, CDR1 is SGHDN and CDR2 FVKESK. The CDR3 loop is CASSPRLAGGPGDTQYF. CDR3 DNA sequence: TGTGCCAGCAGCCCCCGACTAGCGGGGGGGCCAGGGGATACGCAGTATTTT.

This chain joins TRBV18 and TRBJ2-3, with D perhaps matching TRBD1 (5 bases). CDR1 KGHSH and CDR2 LQKENI come from the germline V gene. The CDR3 covers 13 residues. V was pared by 3 bases and J by 1 base, with 5 bases between. This chain's CDR3 is CASSPRGTDTQYF. The CDR3 DNA follows: TGTGCCAGCTCACCCAGGGGCACAGATACGCAGTATTTT.

J is TRBJ1-2 and V is TRBV6-5; D gene unclear. This CDR3 has 12 amino acids. The V end lost 9 bases, the J end lost 4 bases, and 12 bases lay between the germline ends. Per the germline V gene, CDR1 is MNHEY and CDR2 is SVGAGI. The CDR3 is CASARAGYGYTF. The CDR3 DNA reads TGTGCCAGTGCGCGGGCGGGCTATGGCTACACCTTC.

V and J are TRBV30 and TRBJ2-7, with 9 bases matching TRBD1. The CDR3 contains 13 residues. Per the germline V gene, CDR1 is GTSNPN and CDR2 is SVGIG (reference sequence). Trimming took 8 bases from V and 4 from J; bases not matched to a gene: 9. CDR3 sequence (DNA): TGTGCCGGCACCCGGGACAGGGTTTACGAGCAGTACTTC. Its protein product is CAGTRDRVYEQYF.